The 26 T cell receptor beta chains presented below share a single source sample, sequenced in a study of blood T cells in healthy people across ages. Combining a sample-barcoded 5' primer with a J-beta primer mix, a second PCR ran for 7 to 11 cycles. One entry per CDR3 protein results from TCRdb running MiXCR on the 5' RACE reads. This sample has some 1,000,000 distinct CDR3 sequences; around 25% occur once, and the top ten carry 0.75%. These same data were also listed under a study on T cells of mothers and their children.

The sample comprised blood. The receptors derive from a girl aged 2 to 9 in good health.

The rearrangement uses TRBV12-3 or TRBV12-4 and TRBJ2-5; 10 positions match TRBD2. V shed 4 bases and J 5 bases; nucleotides not matched to a gene: 13. CDR3 length equals 17 residues. CDR3 residues: CASSSSGRALGVETQYF. Here the CDR3 DNA reads TGTGCCAGCAGTTCGAGCGGGAGGGCCCTGGGGGTTGAGACCCAGTACTTC.

The chain uses TRBV5-1 and TRBJ2-7; D perhaps matches TRBD2 (5 bases). Trimming left V 5 bases short and J 0 bases short, with 12 bases between. The germline V gene has CDR1 SGHRS and CDR2 YFSETQ. This CDR3 comprises 14 residues. The CDR3 DNA sequence: TGCGCCAGCAGTTCCTCCGGGAACTCCTACGAGCAGTACTTC. Encoded protein: CASSSSGNSYEQYF.

The chain is built from TRBV7-6 and TRBJ2-5; TRBD1 aligns across 8 bases. The CDR3 is 11 amino acids. Germline V lookup: CDR1 SGHVS, CDR2 FNYEAQ. The V and J ends lost 8 bases and 5 bases, in that order; junction bases with no gene match: 1. The CDR3 sequence is CASDRGETQYF. CDR3 DNA sequence: TGTGCCAGCGACAGGGGCGAGACCCAGTACTTC.

This clonotype was detected once. The V call is TRBV12-5, the J call TRBJ1-4; D unresolved. Per the germline V gene, CDR1 is LGHNT and CDR2 is FRNRAP. The CDR3 is 18 residues long. Trimming took 1 base from V and 0 from J, leaving 15 bases between them. The CDR3 nucleotides are TGTGCTAGTGGTTTGGGTGTTGGCGCCAAAGCAACTAATGAAAAACTGTTTTTT. It translates to CASGLGVGAKATNEKLFF.

This chain's CDR3 is CASSFGLQYEQFF. CDR3 DNA: TGTGCCAGCAGCTTTGGGTTACAGTATGAGCAGTTCTTC. The rearrangement links TRBV11-2 to TRBJ2-1; D ambiguous. CDR1 and CDR2 from the germline V gene are SGHAT and FQNNGV. V was shortened by 3 bases and J by 8 bases, with 11 bases between the two germline ends. The CDR3 extends over 13 amino acids.

The chain links TRBV14 to TRBJ2-1; 10 bases are shared with TRBD2. Trimming cost V 3 bases and J 9 bases; bases outside gene matches: 2. The CDR3 length is 13 residues. The germline gives CDR1 SGHDN, CDR2 FVKESK. The CDR3 protein is CASSQGLAFEQFF. Written as DNA, the CDR3 is TGTGCCAGCAGCCAGGGACTAGCGTTTGAGCAGTTCTTC.

This clonotype was recorded a few times. The chain couples TRBV29-1 to TRBJ1-1; D gene ambiguous. Germline V gene sequence: CDR1 SQVTM, CDR2 ANQGSEA. V was pared by 8 bases and J by 4 bases, with 17 bases between. The CDR3 sequence is 13 residues long. Here the CDR3 reads CSTHGETGTEAFF. CDR3 nucleotide sequence: TGCAGCACTCACGGAGAGACGGGCACTGAAGCTTTCTTT. The full variable domain, its missing parts supplied by reference TRBV29-1 and TRBJ1-1, is SAVISQKPSRDICQRGTSLTIQCQVDSQVTMMFWYRQQPGQSLTLIATANQGSEATYESGFVIDKFPISRPNLTFSTLTVSNMSPEDSSIYLCSTHGETGTEAFFGQGTRLTVV.

This clonotype was counted a few times. V and J are TRBV20-1 and TRBJ2-1; TRBD2 matches 9 bases. The end of the DNA is better explained by TRBJ2-7, so the J call may be wrong. The CDR3 is made up of 14 amino acids. The germline V gene has CDR1 DFQATT and CDR2 SNEGSKA (reference sequence). The CDR3: CSARGGSGSYEQYF. The DNA of the CDR3 is TGCAGTGCTCGAGGGGGTAGCGGGAGCTACGAGCAGTACTTC.

The chain carries TRBV7-2 and TRBJ2-5, with TRBD1 identical over 7 bases. The J segment lost 4 bases and the V segment lost 5 bases, leaving 10 bases of the junction unmatched. This CDR3 contains 15 residues. The germline V gene encodes CDR1 SGHTA and CDR2 FQGNSA. CDR3 sequence (DNA): TGTGCCAGCAGCCCGTCCGGGACAGTAGGAGAGACCCAGTACTTC. It yields the protein CASSPSGTVGETQYF.

J is TRBJ2-1 and V is TRBV7-2; 8 bases line up with TRBD2. The V and J ends lost 5 bases and 0 bases, in that order; junction bases with no gene match: 15. The CDR3 runs to 19 residues. From germline, CDR1 is SGHTA and CDR2 FQGNSA. This CDR3 is CASSPLTPGGGSSYNEQFF. Here the CDR3 DNA reads TGTGCCAGCAGCCCACTAACCCCAGGCGGGGGGAGCTCCTACAATGAGCAGTTCTTC.

The chain uses TRBV28 and TRBJ2-4; 8 nucleotides agree with TRBD2. From germline, CDR1 is MDHEN and CDR2 SYDVKM. V lost 5 bases, J lost 8 bases, and 11 bases stayed unmatched. CDR3 length: 15 residues. The CDR3 bases are TGTGCCAGCAGTCCCCCGACGGGAGGGCCTGACATTCAGTACTTC. Its protein product is CASSPPTGGPDIQYF.

The genes are TRBV29-1 and TRBJ2-1; 8 bases line up with TRBD1. Trimming at V came to 4 bases and at J to 0 bases, leaving 5 bases not matched to a gene. Germline lookup yields CDR1 SQVTM and CDR2 ANQGSEA. This CDR3 region has 15 residues. This chain's CDR3 is CSVAPGQGSYNEQFF. For the CDR3, the DNA is TGCAGCGTTGCACCTGGACAGGGCTCCTACAATGAGCAGTTCTTC.

This clonotype occurred a few times. The chain links TRBV7-9 to TRBJ2-2; the D gene is possibly TRBD2 (5 bases). Trimming cost V 4 bases and J 3 bases, with 12 bases left between them. Per germline, CDR1 SEHNR and CDR2 FQNEAQ (reference sequence). The CDR3 is 15 residues long. The CDR3, as DNA: TGTGCCAGCAGCTCTAGCCGGGATGACACCGGGGAGCTGTTTTTT. Translated, it gives CASSSSRDDTGELFF.

This clonotype was seen a few times. The CDR3: CASSLEFLRANTEAFF. The CDR3 DNA follows: TGTGCCAGCAGCTTAGAATTTCTCAGGGCGAACACTGAAGCTTTCTTT. The chain employs TRBV11-1 and TRBJ1-1, with TRBD1 as a possible D gene (5 bases). V lost 1 base, J lost 1 base, and 13 bases lay in between. The CDR3 loop spans 16 amino acids. From germline, CDR1 is SGHAT and CDR2 FQDESV (reference sequence). The whole variable domain, filled in from reference TRBV11-1 and TRBJ1-1, reads EAEVAQSPRYKITEKSQAVAFWCDPISGHATLYWYRQILGQGPELLVQFQDESVVDDSQLPKDRFSAERLKGVDSTLKIQPAELGDSAMYLCASSLEFLRANTEAFFGQGTRLTVV.

This clonotype was detected many times. V is TRBV10-2 and J is TRBJ2-7, with D perhaps matching TRBD1 or TRBD2 (6 bases each). The length of the CDR3 is 11 residues. CDR1 and CDR2 from the germline V gene are WSHSY and SAAADI. Trimming left V 6 bases short and J 7 bases short, with 10 bases between. The CDR3 region is CASRQGGEQYF. CDR3 nucleotides: TGCGCCAGCAGACAGGGAGGAGAGCAGTACTTC.

The sample holds a few counts of this clonotype. The chain recombines TRBV7-9 with TRBJ2-1, with D perhaps TRBD2 (5 bases). V was trimmed by 2 bases and J by 6 bases, leaving 14 bases between them. CDR1 and CDR2 (germline): SEHNR, FQNEAQ (reference sequence). CDR3 size: 15 residues. The DNA of the CDR3 is TGTGCCAGCAGCTTAAGTCCCGGGGATGGCAATGAGCAGTTCTTC. It encodes CASSLSPGDGNEQFF.

The chain uses TRBV20-1 and TRBJ2-1, with 7 bases matching TRBD2. The V gene's germline CDR1 is DFQATT and CDR2 SNEGSKA (reference sequence). CDR3 length: 16 amino acids. Germline trimming cut 1 base from V and 7 bases from J; bases unmatched to any gene: 13. CDR3 in amino acids: CSARGSSGKAYNEQFF. The DNA of the CDR3 is TGCAGTGCTAGAGGGTCAAGCGGGAAGGCTTATAATGAGCAGTTCTTC.

This clonotype was found a few times. The chain links TRBV6-1 to TRBJ2-1; D unclear. The CDR3 sequence is 13 residues long. V gave up 5 bases and J gave up 0 bases, with 5 bases separating them. Germline V gives CDR1 MNHNS, CDR2 SASEGT. The CDR3 nucleotides are TGTGCCAGCAGTATGAGCTCCTACAATGAGCAGTTCTTC. Protein: CASSMSSYNEQFF.

The count of this clonotype is one. The chain recombines TRBV3-1 with TRBJ2-7; maybe TRBD2 (6 bases). Trimming removed 4 bases at V and 6 bases at J, with 16 bases between. The germline gives CDR1 LGHDT, CDR2 YNNKEL (reference sequence). CDR3 length equals 14 residues. DNA for the CDR3: TGTGCCAGCAGCCCGGGCTCAGGAGGGTTCGAGCAGTACTTC. Its translation is CASSPGSGGFEQYF.

This clonotype was counted a single time. This chain connects TRBV7-6 to TRBJ2-1, with a possible D match to TRBD2 (6 bases). V was trimmed by 0 bases and J by 2 bases, leaving 11 bases between them. This CDR3 has 16 amino acids. Germline-derived CDR1 and CDR2 are SGHVS and FNYEAQ. DNA for the CDR3: TGTGCCAGCAGCTTAGCGAACGGGAGCCCCTACAATGAGCAGTTCTTC. This sequence encodes CASSLANGSPYNEQFF.

This clonotype has only a few counts. The chain carries TRBV5-1 and TRBJ2-1, with a weak D call TRBD2 (6 bases). The DNA end is a closer match to TRBJ2-5, so the J assignment may be wrong. Germline CDR1 and CDR2: SGHRS and YFSETQ. The CDR3 has 14 residues. The CDR3 DNA follows: TGCGCCAGCAGCCGGGAGACACTTCTAGAGACCCAGTACTTC. It is translated as CASSRETLLETQYF.

The chain employs TRBV7-9 and TRBJ1-1; weak D call: TRBD1 (5 bases). Trimming cost V 7 bases and J 3 bases, with 18 bases left between them. Germline loops: CDR1 SEHNR, CDR2 FQNEAQ (reference sequence). The CDR3 runs 15 residues. CDR3: CASNENRLGDTEAFF. The CDR3 bases are TGTGCCAGCAACGAGAACAGGCTAGGGGACACTGAAGCTTTCTTT. The full variable domain, with the rest looked up from reference TRBV7-9 and TRBJ1-1, is DTGVSQNPRHKITKRGQNVTFRCDPISEHNRLYWYRQTLGQGPEFLTYFQNEAQLEKSRLLSDRFSAERPKGSFSTLEIQRTEQGDSAMYLCASNENRLGDTEAFFGQGTRLTVV.

The chain has TRBV24-1 and TRBJ2-1; tentatively, D is TRBD1 or TRBD2 (5 bases each). Germline V gene lookup returns CDR1 KGHDR and CDR2 SFDVKD. V lost 10 bases and J 4 bases, leaving 13 bases between the germline ends. The CDR3 loop spans 13 amino acids. In nucleotides, the CDR3 is TGTGCCACTATGGGGACCTCGTACAATGAGCAGTTCTTC. It specifies CATMGTSYNEQFF.

This clonotype has just a few counts. This chain connects TRBV20-1 to TRBJ1-2; maybe TRBD1 (6 bases). The ends were cut back, 0 bases at V and 5 bases at J, with 16 bases in the middle. This CDR3 has 15 amino acids. Germline V gene sequence: CDR1 DFQATT, CDR2 SNEGSKA (reference sequence). The CDR3 spells CSARDLGQGLYGYTF. The DNA of the CDR3 is TGCAGTGCTAGAGATCTAGGGCAGGGGTTATATGGCTACACCTTC.

This rearrangement joins TRBV21-1 to TRBJ2-5. TRBV21-1 is described as a pseudogene. CDR3 size: 12 residues. CDR3 sequence reads: CASSNEEENQYF. The CDR3 bases are TGTGCCAGCAGCAACGAGGAAGAGAACCAGTACTTC.

The V gene is TRBV29-1, the J gene TRBJ1-6; D not certain. CDR1 is SQVTM and CDR2 is ANQGSEA in the germline V gene. Trimming took 4 bases from V and 2 from J, leaving 9 bases between them. The CDR3 extends over 14 amino acids. The CDR3 reads CSVGTGTYNSPLHF. CDR3 in DNA: TGCAGCGTTGGAACGGGGACCTATAATTCACCCCTCCACTTT.